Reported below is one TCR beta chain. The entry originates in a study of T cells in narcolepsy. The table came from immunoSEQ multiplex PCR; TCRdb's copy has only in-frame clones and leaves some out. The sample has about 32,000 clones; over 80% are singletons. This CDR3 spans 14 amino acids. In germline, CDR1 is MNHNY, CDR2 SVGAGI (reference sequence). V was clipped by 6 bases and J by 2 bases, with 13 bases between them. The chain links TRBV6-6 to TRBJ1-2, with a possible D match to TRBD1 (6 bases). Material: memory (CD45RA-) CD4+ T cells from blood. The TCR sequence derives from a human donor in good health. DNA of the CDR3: TGTGCCAGCAGGGGACACCAACAGAACTATGGCTACACCTTC. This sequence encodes CASRGHQQNYGYTF.